This TCR beta chain was recovered during a study of CD4 and CD8 cells across lung adenocarcinoma regions. TCRdb fed the PCR reads into MiXCR, producing one record per CDR3 protein. The repertoire holds about 20,000 distinct CDR3 sequences, about 53% seen once, with more than 20% in the top ten. Only a few counts were recorded for this clonotype. Germline V gene lookup returns CDR1 MNHEY and CDR2 SMNVEV (reference sequence). This CDR3 is built from 13 residues. Localized lung adenocarcinoma, a non-small cell lung cancer, affected the donors. The chain carries TRBV27 and TRBJ2-1; perhaps D is TRBD1 or TRBD2 (5 bases each). The DNA matches TRBJ2-7 better at its end, which makes the J call doubtful. Material: CD8+ T cells from the center of a lung tumor. The sequence derives from a female donor with lung adenocarcinoma. The CD4 and CD8 labels of this study may be unreliable. CDR3 sequence reads: CASSLRGAYEQYF. CDR3 bases: TGTGCCAGCAGTTTAAGGGGAGCCTACGAGCAGTACTTC.